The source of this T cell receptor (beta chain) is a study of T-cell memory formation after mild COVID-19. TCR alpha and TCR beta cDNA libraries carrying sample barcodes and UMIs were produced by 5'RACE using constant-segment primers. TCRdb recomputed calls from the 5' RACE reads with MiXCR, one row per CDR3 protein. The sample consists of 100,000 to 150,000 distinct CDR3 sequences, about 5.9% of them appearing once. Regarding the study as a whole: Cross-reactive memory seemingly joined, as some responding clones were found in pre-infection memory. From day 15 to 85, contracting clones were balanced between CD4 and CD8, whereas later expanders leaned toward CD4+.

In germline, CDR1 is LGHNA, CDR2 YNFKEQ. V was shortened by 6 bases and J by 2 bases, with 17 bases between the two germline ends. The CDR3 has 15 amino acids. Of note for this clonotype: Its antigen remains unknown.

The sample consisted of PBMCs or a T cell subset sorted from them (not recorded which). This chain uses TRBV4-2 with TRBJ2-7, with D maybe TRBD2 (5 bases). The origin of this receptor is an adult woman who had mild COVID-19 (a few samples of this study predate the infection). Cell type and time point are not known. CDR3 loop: CASREASGTTYEQYF. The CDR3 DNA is TGTGCCAGCAGGGAAGCGAGCGGAACAACCTACGAGCAGTACTTC.